This TCR beta chain was sequenced in a study of blood T cell repertoires in COVID-19. Study-wide context: The study drew acute and convalescent COVID-19 samples from the United States, Italy and Spain.

The method was immunoSEQ multiplex PCR; TCRdb's version includes in-frame clones alone and lacks a portion of them. The data contain about 380,000 clones, 70% to 90% of them singletons. Material: PBMCs or T cells enriched from blood (not recorded which). This sequence was found in a woman aged 18-29 years who had recovered from COVID-19.

CDR3 sequence reads: CASSFTQGSYGYTF. CDR3 coding DNA: TGTGCCAGCAGCTTTACGCAGGGGAGCTATGGCTACACCTTC. V is TRBV5-4 and J is TRBJ1-2; possibly TRBD1 for D (6 bases). CDR3 length equals 14 residues. Germline-derived CDR1 and CDR2 are SGHNT and YYREEE (reference sequence). Trimming cost V 2 bases and J 4 bases, with 12 bases left between them.